A selection of T cell receptor beta chains follows, all from one sample in a study of cytomegalovirus exposure and HLA in healthy donors. The data were produced by immunoSEQ multiplex PCR, yet TCRdb's version contains in-frame clones alone and is incomplete. Of more than 150,000 clones in the sample, roughly 82% were seen once. The sequenced sample consisted of PBMCs. The receptor source for this set is a woman between 50 and 59 years old in good health and CMV-seropositive. CDR3s include the opening cysteine and the closing phenylalanine or tryptophan. A D gene is named only where the DNA matches it firmly. Clone size is shown for a subset of rows, as once, few, many or a class of expanded clone.

J gene: TRBJ2-7
clone size: once
V gene: TRBV25-1
D gene: -
CDR3 DNA: TGTGCCAGCAGTGAGGGTGGAGTGCACTACGAGCAGTACTTC
CDR3 protein: CASSEGGVHYEQYF

J gene: TRBJ1-6
clone size: -
V gene: TRBV18
D gene: TRBD1
CDR3 DNA: TGTGCCAGCTCACCAAACAGGGGCGAGACACCCCTCCACTTT
CDR3 protein: CASSPNRGETPLHF

J gene: TRBJ2-2
clone size: -
V gene: TRBV5-1
D gene: TRBD2
CDR3 DNA: TGCGCCAGCAGCGCCTCGGGGAGGGCCAACACCGGGGAGCTGTTTTTT
CDR3 protein: CASSASGRANTGELFF

J gene: TRBJ1-1
clone size: -
V gene: TRBV5-1
D gene: TRBD1
CDR3 DNA: TGCGCCAGCAGCCGCGGGAACCGGGACAGGAACACTGAAGCTTTCTTT
CDR3 protein: CASSRGNRDRNTEAFF

J gene: TRBJ2-3
clone size: once
V gene: TRBV2
D gene: TRBD2
CDR3 DNA: TGTGCCAGCCAACTAGCGGGAGATACGCAGTATTTT
CDR3 protein: CASQLAGDTQYF

J gene: TRBJ2-3
clone size: -
V gene: TRBV5-4
D gene: -
CDR3 DNA: TGTGCCAGCAGCCCAGGGGTGTCAGATACGCAGTATTTT
CDR3 protein: CASSPGVSDTQYF

J gene: TRBJ2-3
clone size: -
V gene: TRBV5-6
D gene: TRBD2
CDR3 DNA: TGTGCCAGCAGTTTCAGCGGGGCTTCAGATACGCAGTATTTT
CDR3 protein: CASSFSGASDTQYF

J gene: TRBJ2-5
clone size: -
V gene: TRBV4-2
D gene: -
CDR3 DNA: TGTGCCAGCAGCCAAGATGGCGGGACCCAGTACTTC
CDR3 protein: CASSQDGGTQYF

J gene: TRBJ2-7
clone size: -
V gene: TRBV5-1
D gene: -
CDR3 DNA: TGCGCCAGCAGCTTGGCGGGTAGCGGCACCTACGAGCAGTACTTC
CDR3 protein: CASSLAGSGTYEQYF

J gene: TRBJ2-7
clone size: -
V gene: TRBV5-1
D gene: TRBD1
CDR3 DNA: TGCGCCAGCAGCCCGGGGGACAGGGATGCCTACGAGCAGTACTTC
CDR3 protein: CASSPGDRDAYEQYF

J gene: TRBJ2-3
clone size: -
V gene: TRBV5-1
D gene: TRBD2
CDR3 DNA: TGCGCCAGCAGCTTTGGGCCTAGCGGGGGAAGCACAGATACGCAGTATTTT
CDR3 protein: CASSFGPSGGSTDTQYF

J gene: TRBJ2-5
clone size: once
V gene: TRBV5-1
D gene: TRBD2
CDR3 DNA: TGCGCCAGCAGCGAGTCTAGCGGGGGGGCTGGGGAGACCCAGTACTTC
CDR3 protein: CASSESSGGAGETQYF

J gene: TRBJ2-5
clone size: -
V gene: TRBV5-8
D gene: TRBD1
CDR3 DNA: TGTGCCAGCAGCTTGGTGTCAGGGGGCGTGGAGACCCAGTACTTC
CDR3 protein: CASSLVSGGVETQYF

J gene: TRBJ2-7
clone size: -
V gene: TRBV19
D gene: -
CDR3 DNA: TGTGCCAGTAGTTACGGACGCGGGGTGGGCTACGAGCAGTACTTC
CDR3 protein: CASSYGRGVGYEQYF

J gene: TRBJ2-1
clone size: once
V gene: TRBV5-1
D gene: -
CDR3 DNA: TGCGCCAGTCGGGGAACAGGGTTCTACAATGAGCAGTTCTTC
CDR3 protein: CASRGTGFYNEQFF

J gene: TRBJ1-3
clone size: -
V gene: TRBV5-1
D gene: -
CDR3 DNA: TGCGCCAGCAGTCAGGGAACAGGAAACACCATATATTTT
CDR3 protein: CASSQGTGNTIYF

J gene: TRBJ2-1
clone size: -
V gene: TRBV7-9
D gene: -
CDR3 DNA: TGTGCCAGCAGCTTAAGTCAGTCAAATAATGAGCAGTTCTTC
CDR3 protein: CASSLSQSNNEQFF

J gene: TRBJ2-1
clone size: -
V gene: TRBV9
D gene: TRBD2
CDR3 DNA: TGTGCCAGCACACAGACTAGCGGGGGGGGCGTGGGTGAGCAGTTCTTC
CDR3 protein: CASTQTSGGGVGEQFF

J gene: TRBJ2-3
clone size: -
V gene: TRBV11-2
D gene: -
CDR3 DNA: TGTGCCAGCAGCTTTCGCCGGGGGTACACAGATACGCAGTATTTT
CDR3 protein: CASSFRRGYTDTQYF

J gene: TRBJ2-3
clone size: -
V gene: TRBV25-1
D gene: -
CDR3 DNA: TGTGCCAGCAGTGAACCTCTCACAGATACGCAGTATTTT
CDR3 protein: CASSEPLTDTQYF

J gene: TRBJ2-2
clone size: -
V gene: TRBV7-7
D gene: -
CDR3 DNA: TGTGCTAGCAGCCCTACGACAGACACCGGGGAGCTGTTTTTT
CDR3 protein: CASSPTTDTGELFF

J gene: TRBJ1-2
clone size: -
V gene: TRBV15
D gene: TRBD1
CDR3 DNA: TGTGCCACCAGCGTGGGGCCAGGGGGCAACTATGGCTACACCTTC
CDR3 protein: CATSVGPGGNYGYTF

J gene: TRBJ2-2
clone size: -
V gene: TRBV10-3
D gene: TRBD1
CDR3 DNA: TGTGCCAGCAGCGGACAGGGGGCTAAGAACACCGGGGAGCTGTTTTTT
CDR3 protein: CASSGQGAKNTGELFF